The rows below give T cell receptor beta chains drawn from one sample of a study of shared clonotypes between healthy human individuals. TCRdb keeps only in-frame clones here, not all; method: immunoSEQ multiplex PCR. Altogether under 2.5 million clones are present, 92% being singletons, with the ten largest covering around 0.4%. Sequencing used naive CD4+ T cells from PBMCs. The source is a man aged 18 to 29 in good health. Some clones in this sample may be carry-over from other donors' samples. Both conserved end residues are part of each CDR3.

V gene: TRBV4-2; J gene: TRBJ2-5; CDR3 protein: CASSPASGETQYF
V gene: TRBV28; J gene: TRBJ1-1; CDR3 protein: CASSSSALGPLEAFF
V gene: TRBV7-3; J gene: TRBJ2-1; CDR3 protein: CASSLLAGVSPNEQFF
V gene: TRBV15; J gene: TRBJ2-5; CDR3 protein: CATSRDRADQETQYF
V gene: TRBV28; J gene: TRBJ2-7; CDR3 protein: CASSPTPGQPFYEQYF
V gene: TRBV6-6; J gene: TRBJ2-1; CDR3 protein: CASTPTGVMREQFF
V gene: TRBV18; J gene: TRBJ2-1; CDR3 protein: CASSPYQGGSYNEQFF
V gene: TRBV6-5; J gene: TRBJ1-6; CDR3 protein: CASSRTGANSPLHF
V gene: TRBV19; J gene: TRBJ1-5; CDR3 protein: CASSLEGLNQPQHF
V gene: TRBV5-1; J gene: TRBJ2-4; CDR3 protein: CASSFRGMEGMENIQYF
V gene: TRBV12-5; J gene: TRBJ2-7; CDR3 protein: CASGRLHELAGVSEQYF
V gene: TRBV25-1; J gene: TRBJ2-5; CDR3 protein: CASSGEGLAGDF
V gene: TRBV7-3; J gene: TRBJ2-3; CDR3 protein: CASSLGYSRRTDTQYF
V gene: TRBV5-1; J gene: TRBJ2-7; CDR3 protein: CASSSGQPTYEQYF
V gene: TRBV5-5; J gene: TRBJ2-7; CDR3 protein: CASSLAGGAEQYF
V gene: TRBV25-1; J gene: TRBJ1-4; CDR3 protein: CASSLFGGRNEKLFF
V gene: TRBV7-8; J gene: TRBJ2-1; CDR3 protein: CASSLKTGVTYNEQFF
V gene: TRBV4-3; J gene: TRBJ2-3; CDR3 protein: CASSQELAGGPGADTQYF
V gene: TRBV7-8; J gene: TRBJ1-1; CDR3 protein: CASTLWTGKTEAFF
V gene: TRBV28; J gene: TRBJ2-5; CDR3 protein: CASSFQYLAGLKETQYF
V gene: TRBV28; J gene: TRBJ2-7; CDR3 protein: CASRLPFAGGVYF
V gene: TRBV28; J gene: TRBJ2-5; CDR3 protein: CASSSGGGSETQYF
V gene: TRBV11-2; J gene: TRBJ2-5; CDR3 protein: CASSLVGDMYQETQYF
V gene: TRBV6-1; J gene: TRBJ2-7; CDR3 protein: CASTRPSGTYEQYF
V gene: TRBV7-8; J gene: TRBJ2-6; CDR3 protein: CAGASGHSGANVLTF
V gene: TRBV7-9; J gene: TRBJ2-5; CDR3 protein: CASSSSGRRETQYF
V gene: TRBV7-2; J gene: TRBJ2-1; CDR3 protein: CASSLNWRDSLWFF
V gene: TRBV28; J gene: TRBJ2-1; CDR3 protein: CASLTGTSGMEQFF
V gene: TRBV15; J gene: TRBJ2-1; CDR3 protein: CATSLAGGISYNEQFF
V gene: TRBV15; J gene: TRBJ2-7; CDR3 protein: CATSRLTGPTYEQYF
V gene: TRBV4-1; J gene: TRBJ1-2; CDR3 protein: CASSPDRGRGGYTF
V gene: TRBV6-5; J gene: TRBJ2-7; CDR3 protein: CASPLAESSYEQYF
V gene: TRBV18; J gene: TRBJ2-5; CDR3 protein: CASSPPGSQETQYF
V gene: TRBV7-3; J gene: TRBJ2-1; CDR3 protein: CASSASREASYNEQFF
V gene: TRBV28; J gene: TRBJ2-3; CDR3 protein: CASSRPRPPQYF
V gene: TRBV7-2; J gene: TRBJ2-7; CDR3 protein: CASSLAPVPLPYEQYF
V gene: TRBV5-6; J gene: TRBJ2-7; CDR3 protein: CASSLRDSTYEQYF
V gene: TRBV19; J gene: TRBJ2-2; CDR3 protein: CASSIVRNTGELFF
V gene: TRBV18; J gene: TRBJ2-1; CDR3 protein: CASSAASAEQFF
V gene: TRBV20-1; J gene: TRBJ1-2; CDR3 protein: CSATYRNGYTF
V gene: TRBV5-1; J gene: TRBJ2-5; CDR3 protein: CASSRGVSSPETQYF
V gene: TRBV27; J gene: TRBJ1-3; CDR3 protein: CASRRSRDSNGNTIYF
V gene: TRBV7-2; J gene: TRBJ2-6; CDR3 protein: CASSIYGGANVLTF
V gene: TRBV20-1; J gene: -; CDR3 protein: CSATSGYEQYF
V gene: TRBV5-1; J gene: TRBJ2-5; CDR3 protein: CASSNTQETQYF
V gene: TRBV20-1; J gene: TRBJ1-4; CDR3 protein: CSAAQGEKLFF
V gene: TRBV5-4; J gene: TRBJ1-1; CDR3 protein: CASSLAFGGTEAFF
V gene: TRBV6-4; J gene: TRBJ2-3; CDR3 protein: CASSLGGPDTQYF
V gene: TRBV14; J gene: TRBJ2-3; CDR3 protein: CASRYSGSTDTQYF
V gene: TRBV13; J gene: TRBJ1-2; CDR3 protein: CASSGPSVVVQGKGYTF